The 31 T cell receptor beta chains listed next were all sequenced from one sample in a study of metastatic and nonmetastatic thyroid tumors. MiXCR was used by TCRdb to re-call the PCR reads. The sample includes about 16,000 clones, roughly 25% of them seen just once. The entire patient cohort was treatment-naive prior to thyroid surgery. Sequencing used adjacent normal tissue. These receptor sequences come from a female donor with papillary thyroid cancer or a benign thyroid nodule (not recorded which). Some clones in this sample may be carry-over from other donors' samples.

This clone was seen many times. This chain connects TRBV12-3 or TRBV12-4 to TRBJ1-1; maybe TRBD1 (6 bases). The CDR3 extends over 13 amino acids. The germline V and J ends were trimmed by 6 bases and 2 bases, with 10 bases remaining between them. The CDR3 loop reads CASRLQGNTEAFF. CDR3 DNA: TGTGCCAGCAGATTACAGGGTAACACTGAAGCTTTCTTT.

CDR3 amino acids: CASSLDGTDTQYF. The CDR3 nucleotides read TGCGCCAGCAGCTTGGATGGCACAGATACGCAGTATTTT. The chain links TRBV5-1 to TRBJ2-3; the D is unclear. Looked up from germline, CDR1 is SGHRS and CDR2 is YFSETQ. V shed 0 bases and J shed 1 base, with 3 bases lying between them. This CDR3 is 13 amino acids long.

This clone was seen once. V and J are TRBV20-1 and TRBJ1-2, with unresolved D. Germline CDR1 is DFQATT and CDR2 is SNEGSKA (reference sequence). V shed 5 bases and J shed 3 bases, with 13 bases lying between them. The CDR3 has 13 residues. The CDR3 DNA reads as TGCAGTGCTCAAATTCGGAACCACTATGGCTACACCTTC. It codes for CSAQIRNHYGYTF.

CDR3 sequence: CASSPDRMNTEAFF. In DNA form, the CDR3 reads TGTGCCAGCAGTCCGGACAGAATGAACACTGAAGCTTTCTTT. The V gene is TRBV6-1, the J gene TRBJ1-1; possible D gene TRBD1, 6 bases. The length of the CDR3 is 14 residues. With 5 bases removed from V and 0 bases from J, the gap between germline ends came to 10 bases. Germline CDR1 reads MNHNS; CDR2 reads SASEGT.

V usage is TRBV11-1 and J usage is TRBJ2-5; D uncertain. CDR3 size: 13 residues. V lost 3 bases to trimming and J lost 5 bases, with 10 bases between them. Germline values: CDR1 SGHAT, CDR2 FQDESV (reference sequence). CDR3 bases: TGTGCCAGCAGCTTCGGCCATGGGGAGACCCAGTACTTC. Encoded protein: CASSFGHGETQYF.

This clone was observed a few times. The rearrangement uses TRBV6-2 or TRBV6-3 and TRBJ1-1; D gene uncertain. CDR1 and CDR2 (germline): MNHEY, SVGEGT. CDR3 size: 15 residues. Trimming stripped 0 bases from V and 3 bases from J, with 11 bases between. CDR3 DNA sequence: TGTGCCAGCAGTTACTCGACTCCGTGGGACACTGAAGCTTTCTTT. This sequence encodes CASSYSTPWDTEAFF.

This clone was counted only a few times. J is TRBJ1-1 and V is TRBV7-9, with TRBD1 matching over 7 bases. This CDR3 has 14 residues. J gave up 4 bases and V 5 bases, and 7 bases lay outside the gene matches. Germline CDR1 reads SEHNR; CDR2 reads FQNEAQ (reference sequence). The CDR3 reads CASSHPGGSTEAFF. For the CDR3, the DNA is TGTGCCAGCAGCCACCCAGGGGGTTCCACTGAAGCTTTCTTT. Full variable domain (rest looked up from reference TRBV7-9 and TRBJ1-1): DTGVSQNPRHKITKRGQNVTFRCDPISEHNRLYWYRQTLGQGPEFLTYFQNEAQLEKSRLLSDRFSAERPKGSFSTLEIQRTEQGDSAMYLCASSHPGGSTEAFFGQGTRLTVV.

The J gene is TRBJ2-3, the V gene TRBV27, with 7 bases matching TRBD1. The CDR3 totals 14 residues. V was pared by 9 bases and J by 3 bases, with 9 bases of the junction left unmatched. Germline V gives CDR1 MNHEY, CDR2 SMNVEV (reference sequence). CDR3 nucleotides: TGTGCCAGTTCCGGGACAGCAGCTACAGATACGCAGTATTTT. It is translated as CASSGTAATDTQYF.

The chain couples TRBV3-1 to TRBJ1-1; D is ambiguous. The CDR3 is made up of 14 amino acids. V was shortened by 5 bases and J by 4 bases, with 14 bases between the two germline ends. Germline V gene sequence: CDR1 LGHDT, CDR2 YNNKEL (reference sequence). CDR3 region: CASSTRTGSTEAFF. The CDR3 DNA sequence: TGTGCCAGCAGCACGCGGACCGGAAGCACTGAAGCTTTCTTT.

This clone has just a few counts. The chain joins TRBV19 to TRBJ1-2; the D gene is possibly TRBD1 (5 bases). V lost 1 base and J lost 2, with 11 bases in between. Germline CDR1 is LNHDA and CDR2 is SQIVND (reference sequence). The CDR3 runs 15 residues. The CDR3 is CASSIVGAKNYGYTF. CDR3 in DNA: TGTGCCAGTAGTATAGTAGGGGCGAAGAACTATGGCTACACCTTC.

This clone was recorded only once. CDR3 region: CASSPSGARNEQFF. CDR3 DNA: TGTGCCAGCAGCCCCTCGGGCGCTCGCAATGAGCAGTTCTTC. This chain uses TRBV3-1 with TRBJ2-1; no reliable D call. The CDR3 consists of 14 residues. Per germline, CDR1 LGHDT and CDR2 YNNKEL (reference sequence). Between the trimmed V and J ends, which lost 4 bases and 6 bases, there was a span of 13 bases.

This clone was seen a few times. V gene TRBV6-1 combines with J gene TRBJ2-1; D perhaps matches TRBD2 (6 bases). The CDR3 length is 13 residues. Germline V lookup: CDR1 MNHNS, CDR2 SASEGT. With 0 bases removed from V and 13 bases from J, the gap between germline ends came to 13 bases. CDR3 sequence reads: CASSEARGRRQFF. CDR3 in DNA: TGTGCCAGCAGTGAAGCGCGGGGACGGAGACAGTTCTTC.

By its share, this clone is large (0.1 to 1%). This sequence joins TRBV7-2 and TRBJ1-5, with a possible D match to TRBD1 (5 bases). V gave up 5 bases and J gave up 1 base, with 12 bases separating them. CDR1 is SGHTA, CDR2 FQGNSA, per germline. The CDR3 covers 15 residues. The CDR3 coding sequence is TGTGCCAGCAGCCAATTCGGGGGGAGCAATCAGCCCCAGCATTTT. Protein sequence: CASSQFGGSNQPQHF.

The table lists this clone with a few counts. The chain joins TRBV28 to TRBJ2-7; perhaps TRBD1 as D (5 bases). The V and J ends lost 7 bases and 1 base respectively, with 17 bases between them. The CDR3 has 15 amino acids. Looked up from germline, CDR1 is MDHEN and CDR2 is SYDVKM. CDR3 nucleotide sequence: TGTGCCAGCACCACCACAGGTAGCAGATCCTACGAGCAGTACTTC. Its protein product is CASTTTGSRSYEQYF.

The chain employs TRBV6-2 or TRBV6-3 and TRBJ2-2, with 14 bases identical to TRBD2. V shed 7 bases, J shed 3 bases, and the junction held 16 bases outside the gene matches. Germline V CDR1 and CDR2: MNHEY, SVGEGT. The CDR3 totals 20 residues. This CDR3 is CASTRGARGLAGVYTGELFF. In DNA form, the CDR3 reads TGTGCCAGCACTCGGGGGGCAAGGGGACTAGCGGGAGTGTACACCGGGGAGCTGTTTTTT.

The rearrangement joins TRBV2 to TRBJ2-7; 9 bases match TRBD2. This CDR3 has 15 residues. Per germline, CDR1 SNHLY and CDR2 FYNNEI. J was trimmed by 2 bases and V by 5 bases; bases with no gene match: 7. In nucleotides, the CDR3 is TGTGCCAGCAGTAGGACACTAGCGGGTGCCTACGAGCAGTACTTC. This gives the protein CASSRTLAGAYEQYF.

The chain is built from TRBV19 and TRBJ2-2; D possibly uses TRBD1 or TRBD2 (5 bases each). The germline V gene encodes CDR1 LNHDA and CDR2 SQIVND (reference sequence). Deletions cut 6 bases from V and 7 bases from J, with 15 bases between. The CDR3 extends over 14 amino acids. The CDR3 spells CASRSGTLNGELFF. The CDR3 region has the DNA TGTGCCAGTAGATCAGGGACCCTAAACGGGGAGCTGTTTTTT.

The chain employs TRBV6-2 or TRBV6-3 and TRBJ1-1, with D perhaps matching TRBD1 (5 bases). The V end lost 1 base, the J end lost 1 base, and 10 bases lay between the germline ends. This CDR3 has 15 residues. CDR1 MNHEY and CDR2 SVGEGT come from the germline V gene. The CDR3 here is CASSYWGRWNTEAFF. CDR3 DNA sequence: TGTGCCAGCAGTTACTGGGGCCGATGGAACACTGAAGCTTTCTTT.

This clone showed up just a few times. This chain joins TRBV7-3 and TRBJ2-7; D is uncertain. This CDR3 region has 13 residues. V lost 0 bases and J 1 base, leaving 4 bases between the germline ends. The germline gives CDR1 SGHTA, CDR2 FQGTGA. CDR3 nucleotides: TGTGCCAGCAGCTTAACGCCGTCCTACGAGCAGTACTTC. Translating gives CASSLTPSYEQYF.

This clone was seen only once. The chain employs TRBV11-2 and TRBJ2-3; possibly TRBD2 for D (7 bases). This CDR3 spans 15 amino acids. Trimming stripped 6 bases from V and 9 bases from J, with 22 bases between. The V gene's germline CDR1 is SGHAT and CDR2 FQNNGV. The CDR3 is CASSSGGRGLWTQYF. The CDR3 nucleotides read TGTGCCAGCAGTTCCGGGGGGCGGGGACTGTGGACGCAGTATTTT.

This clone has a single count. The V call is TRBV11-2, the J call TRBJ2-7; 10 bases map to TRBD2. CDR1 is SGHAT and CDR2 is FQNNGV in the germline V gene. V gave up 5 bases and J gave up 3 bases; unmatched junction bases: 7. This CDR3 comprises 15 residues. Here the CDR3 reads CASSLTGTSDYEQYF. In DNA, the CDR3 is TGTGCCAGCAGCCTAACCGGGACTAGCGACTACGAGCAGTACTTC.

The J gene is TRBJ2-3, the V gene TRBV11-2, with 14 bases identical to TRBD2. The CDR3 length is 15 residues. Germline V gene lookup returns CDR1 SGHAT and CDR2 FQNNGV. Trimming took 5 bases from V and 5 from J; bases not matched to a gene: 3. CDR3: CASSRGLAGEDTQYF. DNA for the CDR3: TGTGCCAGCAGCCGGGGACTAGCGGGGGAAGATACGCAGTATTTT.

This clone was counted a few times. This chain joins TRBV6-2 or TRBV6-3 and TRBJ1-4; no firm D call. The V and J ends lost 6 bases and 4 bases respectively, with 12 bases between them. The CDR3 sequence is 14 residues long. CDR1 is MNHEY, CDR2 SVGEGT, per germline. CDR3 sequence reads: CASRMGGGNEKLFF. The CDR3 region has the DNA TGTGCCAGCAGGATGGGCGGAGGTAATGAAAAACTGTTTTTT.

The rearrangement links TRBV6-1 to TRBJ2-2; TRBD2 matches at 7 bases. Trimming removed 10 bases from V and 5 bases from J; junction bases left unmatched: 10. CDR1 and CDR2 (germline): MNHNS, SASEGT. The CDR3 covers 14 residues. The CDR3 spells CATPGGGGTGELFF. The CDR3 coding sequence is TGTGCCACCCCTGGAGGCGGGGGAACCGGGGAGCTGTTTTTT.

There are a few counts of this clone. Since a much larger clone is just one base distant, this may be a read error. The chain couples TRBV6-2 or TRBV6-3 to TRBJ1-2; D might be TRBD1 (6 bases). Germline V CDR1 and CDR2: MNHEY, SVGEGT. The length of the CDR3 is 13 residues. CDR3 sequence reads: CASGYPRGNGYTF. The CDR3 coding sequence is TGTGCCAGCGGTTACCCCAGGGGTAATGGCTACACCTTC.

The CDR3 is CASSLGQGRVAFF. The CDR3 nucleotides are TGCGCCAGCAGTCTTGGACAGGGAAGAGTAGCTTTCTTT. The chain couples TRBV5-1 to TRBJ1-1, with 8 bases matching TRBD1. The junction had 10 bases not matched to a gene; V was cut back by 5 bases and J by 10 bases. The V gene's germline CDR1 is SGHRS and CDR2 YFSETQ. The CDR3 runs to 13 residues.

This CDR3 reads CASSETGETYNEQFF. CDR3 in DNA: TGCGCCAGCAGCGAGACAGGCGAGACTTACAATGAGCAGTTCTTC. This chain links TRBV5-1 with TRBJ2-1, with TRBD1 as a possible D gene (6 bases). Germline V gene data show CDR1 as SGHRS and CDR2 as YFSETQ. This CDR3 spans 15 amino acids. The V end lost 4 bases, the J end lost 4 bases, and 15 bases lay between the germline ends.

The CDR3 region is CASSLAGGTNEQFF. The CDR3 nucleotides are TGCGCCAGCAGCTTGGCCGGCGGGACTAATGAGCAGTTCTTC. This chain uses TRBV5-1 with TRBJ2-1; weak D call: TRBD2 (6 bases). This CDR3 contains 14 residues. Germline V gene sequence: CDR1 SGHRS, CDR2 YFSETQ. V was pared by 0 bases and J by 7 bases, with 11 bases between.

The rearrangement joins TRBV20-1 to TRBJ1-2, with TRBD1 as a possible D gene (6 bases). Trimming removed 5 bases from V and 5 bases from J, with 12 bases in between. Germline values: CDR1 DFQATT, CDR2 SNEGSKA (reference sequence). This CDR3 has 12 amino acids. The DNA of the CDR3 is TGCAGTGCTGTGACAGGTTATTATGGCTACACCTTC. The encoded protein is CSAVTGYYGYTF.

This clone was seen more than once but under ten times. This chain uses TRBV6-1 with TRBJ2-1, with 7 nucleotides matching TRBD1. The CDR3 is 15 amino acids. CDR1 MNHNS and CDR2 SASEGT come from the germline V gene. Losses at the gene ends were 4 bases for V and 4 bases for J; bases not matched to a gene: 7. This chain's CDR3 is CASSVGRGNYNEQFF. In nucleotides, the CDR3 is TGTGCCAGCAGTGTGGGCAGGGGGAATTACAATGAGCAGTTCTTC.

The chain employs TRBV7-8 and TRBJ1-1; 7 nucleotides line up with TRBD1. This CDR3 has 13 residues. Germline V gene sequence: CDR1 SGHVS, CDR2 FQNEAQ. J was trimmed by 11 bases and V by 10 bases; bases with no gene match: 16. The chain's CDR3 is CATNGQADFEAFF. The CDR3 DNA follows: TGTGCCACCAACGGACAGGCGGATTTTGAGGCTTTCTTT.